A selection of T cell receptor beta chains follows, all from one sample in a study of OX40 agonist ivuxolimab in advanced cancers. Measured with immunoSEQ multiplex PCR; TCRdb has only the in-frame clones, and not every one. This sample has 55,000 to 70,000 clones, with around 90% found just once. Sequencing used CD4+ or CD8+ T cells sorted from blood, obtained in a trial of the OX40 agonist ivuxolimab. The receptors were gathered from an adult with an advanced solid tumor such as melanoma, head and neck, liver or kidney cancer. CDR3s include the opening cysteine and the closing phenylalanine or tryptophan. Fields, in order: D gene, clone size, J gene, V gene, CDR3 length, CDR3 DNA, CDR3 protein. The D gene is left open where the match is weak. A clone size is listed for some rows: how often the clone was seen (once, few, many), or a class if it is expanded.

>NA|NA|TRBJ1-1|TRBV11-2|15
TGTGCCAGCAGCTTAGAGAGAGGGGGGGGCACTGAAGCTTTCTTT
CASSLERGGGTEAFF
>NA|NA|TRBJ2-3|TRBV29-1|14
TGCAGCGTTTCGCGGGGTTCTAGCACAGATACGCAGTATTTT
CSVSRGSSTDTQYF
>NA|once|TRBJ2-7|TRBV28|12
TGTGCCAGCAGTCTCGGACAGTACGAGCAGTACTTC
CASSLGQYEQYF
>NA|NA|TRBJ2-2|TRBV9|14
TGTGCCAGCAGCGTAGTGGGGTCCGGCGGGGAGCTGTTTTTT
CASSVVGSGGELFF
>TRBD2|once|TRBJ2-1|TRBV10-3|13
TGTGCCATCTTAGCGGGGGGCCACAATGAGCAGTTCTTC
CAILAGGHNEQFF
>TRBD1|NA|TRBJ2-3|TRBV5-4|15
TGTGCCAGCAGCGCAGCGGGACAGGGTGCGGGTACGCAGTATTTT
CASSAAGQGAGTQYF
>NA|NA|TRBJ2-5|TRBV15|14
TGTGCCACCAGCAGCCCGCCCGAGGGAGAGACCCAGTACTTC
CATSSPPEGETQYF
>NA|NA|TRBJ1-2|TRBV6-6|15
TGTGCCAGCAGTTACTCCCAGAATGCTAACTATGGCTACACCTTC
CASSYSQNANYGYTF
>TRBD1|NA|TRBJ1-1|TRBV28|15
TGTGCCAGCAGTTTCAGGGGGAACTTGAACACTGAAGCTTTCTTT
CASSFRGNLNTEAFF
>TRBD1|NA|TRBJ1-1|TRBV7-9|14
TGTGCCAGCACCAAGCCCCAGGGGGACACTGAAGCTTTCTTT
CASTKPQGDTEAFF
>TRBD1|NA|TRBJ1-4|TRBV9|15
TGTGCCAGCAGCAGGACAGGGGGCGCGGGTGAAAAACTGTTTTTT
CASSRTGGAGEKLFF
>NA|NA|TRBJ2-7|TRBV18|14
TGTGCCAGCTCACCACACCCAGACACCTACGAGCAGTACTTC
CASSPHPDTYEQYF
>TRBD2|once|TRBJ2-3|TRBV11-2|15
TGTGCCAGCAGCTTAGTAGTGCGGGGGGCGGGGACGCAGTATTTT
CASSLVVRGAGTQYF
>TRBD1|NA|TRBJ2-2|TRBV18|15
TGTGCCAGCTCACCAGGACAGGGGGCGACCGGGGAGCTGTTTTTT
CASSPGQGATGELFF
>TRBD1|NA|TRBJ2-7|TRBV13|13
TGTGCCAGCAGCATTACAGGGGCCTACGAGCAGTACTTC
CASSITGAYEQYF
>NA|NA|TRBJ1-2|TRBV2|11
TGTGCCAGCACGTCGGAGTATGGCTACACCTTC
CASTSEYGYTF
>TRBD1|NA|TRBJ1-5|TRBV19|14
TGTGCCAGTAGCCGAGGACAGGCCAAGCAGCCCCAGCATTTT
CASSRGQAKQPQHF